This TCR beta chain was retrieved from a study of cytomegalovirus exposure and HLA in healthy donors. Study results and limitations: A previous analysis found most TCR beta V segments productive roughly 87% or roughly 30% of the time.

Note on this clone: Its antigen is undetermined.

The PCR was carried out with 60 Vbeta primers and 13 Jbeta primers. Here immunoSEQ multiplex PCR was the method, and the copy in TCRdb shows in-frame clones only, minus some. Here the sample spans about 130,000 clones, roughly 79% being singletons. The CDR3 runs to 16 residues. Germline lookup yields CDR1 SEHNR and CDR2 FQNEAQ (reference sequence). Trimming took off 5 bases at V and 2 bases at J, with 17 bases between the two ends. Material: PBMCs. The receptor's source is a woman in her thirties or forties in good health and CMV-seronegative. This chain uses TRBV7-9 with TRBJ2-3; the D gene is possibly TRBD2 (6 bases). The CDR3 bases are TGTGCCAGCAGCCCGACGGGAGCCAAACTCACAGATACGCAGTATTTT. Translated: CASSPTGAKLTDTQYF.